A single sample gave rise to the 10 T cell receptor beta chains below, sequenced in a study of technical replicates of blood from several donors. Sequencing was performed with immunoSEQ multiplex PCR; in TCRdb, only in-frame clones are kept and a portion is missing. The sample has about 59,000 clones; roughly 89% are singletons. The sample consisted of PBMCs. These receptors were collected from a human donor in good health. Some clones in this sample may be carry-over from other donors' samples.

V gene TRBV13 combines with J gene TRBJ1-3; possibly TRBD1 for D (6 bases). V lost 6 bases and J 2 bases, leaving 14 bases between the germline ends. CDR1 and CDR2 (germline): PRHDT, FYEKMQ (reference sequence). The CDR3 is 15 amino acids. The CDR3 reads CASSSLQGTGNTIYF. CDR3 DNA: TGTGCCAGCAGTTCTTTACAGGGAACTGGAAACACCATATATTTT.

The chain carries TRBV7-2 and TRBJ2-3; TRBD1 agrees at 8 bases. Germline values: CDR1 SGHTA, CDR2 FQGNSA. This CDR3 has 15 residues. V shed 6 bases, J shed 5 bases, and the junction held 10 bases outside the gene matches. This CDR3 reads CASRRDRGVGDTQYF. In nucleotides, the CDR3 is TGTGCCAGCAGACGTGACAGGGGCGTAGGAGATACGCAGTATTTT.

This chain links TRBV9 with TRBJ2-5; 10 bases fit TRBD1. The CDR3 is 14 residues long. J gave up 4 bases and V 4 bases, and 4 bases lay outside the gene matches. Germline CDR1 SGDLS, CDR2 YYNGEE. The CDR3, as DNA: TGTGCCAGCAGCCTCAGGACAGGGGGAGAGACCCAGTACTTC. Protein product: CASSLRTGGETQYF.

The V and J genes are TRBV9 and TRBJ2-5, with 15 nucleotides matching TRBD2. Germline V gives CDR1 SGDLS, CDR2 YYNGEE. This CDR3 is built from 15 residues. The V gene end was trimmed by 3 bases and the J gene end by 7 bases; junction bases not matched to a gene: 4. DNA for the CDR3: TGTGCCAGCAGCGCGGGACTAGCGGGAGGTCTGACCCAGTACTTC. This codes for CASSAGLAGGLTQYF.

The rearrangement uses TRBV30 and TRBJ1-6; no clear D gene. The ends were cut back, 2 bases at V and 4 bases at J, with 15 bases in the middle. CDR1 GTSNPN and CDR2 SVGIG come from the germline V gene (reference sequence). The CDR3 totals 16 residues. DNA for the CDR3: TGTGCCTGGAGTCCGGTGCGGAGCCGATATAATTCACCCCTCCACTTT. Amino acid sequence: CAWSPVRSRYNSPLHF.

This chain uses TRBV9 with TRBJ2-3; maybe TRBD2 (5 bases). From germline, CDR1 is SGDLS and CDR2 YYNGEE. The V end lost 5 bases, the J end lost 0 bases, and 13 bases lay between the germline ends. This CDR3 is built from 15 residues. CDR3 bases: TGTGCCAGCAGATCGGGGTCCTCTAGCACAGATACGCAGTATTTT. The encoded protein is CASRSGSSSTDTQYF.

The chain is built from TRBV25-1 and TRBJ1-2; D might be TRBD1 (5 bases). Trimming shortened V by 4 bases and J by 7 bases, and 19 bases separated the two germline ends. The CDR3 sequence is 15 residues long. Germline V lookup: CDR1 MGHDK, CDR2 SYGVNS. The CDR3 DNA is TGTGCCAGCAGTGTCTCGGTAGGGGATTGGGGTGGCTACACCTTC. Its translation: CASSVSVGDWGGYTF.

The gene calls are TRBV2 and TRBJ2-7; D call uncertain. V was trimmed by 5 bases and J by 0 bases, leaving 11 bases between them. Germline V CDR1 and CDR2: SNHLY, FYNNEI. The CDR3 runs 14 residues. The CDR3 DNA reads as TGTGCCAGCAGTAACCCACGCGGCTCCTACGAGCAGTACTTC. Its protein is CASSNPRGSYEQYF.

This clone was detected once. The gene calls are TRBV6-7 and TRBJ1-6; D is uncertain. TRBV6-7 is recorded as an ORF, its role being uncertain. There are 14 residues in the CDR3. With 3 bases removed from V and 9 bases from J, the gap between germline ends came to 12 bases. The CDR3, as DNA: TGTGCCAGCAGTTATTTGCAGGTGGGTTCACCCCTCCACTTT. Its protein is CASSYLQVGSPLHF.

This chain uses TRBV7-6 with TRBJ2-1; D perhaps matches TRBD2 (6 bases). Trimming took 4 bases from V and 2 from J, leaving 15 bases between them. From germline, CDR1 is SGHVS and CDR2 FNYEAQ. The CDR3 is made up of 16 amino acids. CDR3 protein: CASSWVAGRTYNEQFF. The CDR3 coding sequence is TGTGCCAGCAGCTGGGTGGCGGGAAGGACCTACAATGAGCAGTTCTTC.